The 21 T cell receptor beta chains below come from one sample, sequenced in a study of breast tumors, draining lymph nodes, adjacent tissues. One entry per CDR3 protein results from TCRdb running MiXCR on the multiplex PCR reads. The data show around 19,000 distinct CDR3 sequences, with more than 25% seen just once and 11% held by the top ten. Material: breast tumor tissue. These receptors all come from a female donor with breast cancer. Some clones in this sample may be carry-over from other donors' samples.

This clonotype showed up just a few times. The J gene is TRBJ2-2, the V gene TRBV6-5; D is unclear. V lost 1 base to trimming and J lost 7 bases, with 16 bases between them. Per the germline V gene, CDR1 is MNHEY and CDR2 is SVGAGI. The CDR3 extends over 16 amino acids. CDR3 protein: CASSYWRSGKGGELFF. DNA for the CDR3: TGTGCCAGCAGTTACTGGCGGTCGGGTAAGGGCGGGGAGCTGTTTTTT.

This clonotype showed up many times. The chain employs TRBV20-1 and TRBJ2-7; D uncertain. The CDR3 totals 12 residues. Germline V gene lookup returns CDR1 DFQATT and CDR2 SNEGSKA (reference sequence). V was pared by 3 bases and J by 4 bases, with 10 bases between. CDR3 nucleotide sequence: TGCAGTGCTAGGCGATCCCCATACGAGCAGTACTTC. Its protein is CSARRSPYEQYF.

This clonotype was seen ten or more times. The rearrangement joins TRBV4-1 to TRBJ2-7; 11 nucleotides line up with TRBD2. The V segment lost 0 bases and the J segment 2 bases; nucleotides outside the gene matches: 12. Germline CDR1 MGHRA, CDR2 YSYEKL. The CDR3 sequence is 19 residues long. CDR3 DNA: TGCGCCAGCAGCCAAGATCTGACGGTAGCGGGAGGGCCCGCCTACGAGCAGTACTTC. Translation: CASSQDLTVAGGPAYEQYF.

This clonotype has just one count. The chain employs TRBV7-6 and TRBJ2-1; 10 bases fit TRBD2. CDR3 length: 16 residues. Losses at the gene ends were 0 bases for V and 4 bases for J; bases not matched to a gene: 3. In germline, CDR1 is SGHVS, CDR2 FNYEAQ. The CDR3 DNA follows: TGTGCCAGCAGCTTAGCAACTAGCGGGGTATACAATGAGCAGTTCTTC. Translation gives CASSLATSGVYNEQFF.

Many counts were recorded for this clonotype. The V gene is TRBV11-2, the J gene TRBJ2-7, with unresolved D. V dropped 5 bases and J dropped 0 bases, with 17 bases sitting between them. The CDR3 totals 16 residues. The V gene's germline CDR1 is SGHAT and CDR2 FQNNGV. CDR3: CASSPFPGYSSYEQYF. For the CDR3, the DNA is TGTGCCAGCAGCCCATTCCCAGGCTACTCCTCCTACGAGCAGTACTTC.

Comments on this clonotype: The germline gene is not matched at one end of the junction; a read error may be the cause. The V and J genes are TRBV29-1 and TRBJ1-3; no definite D call. This CDR3 is built from 12 residues. Germline V gene data show CDR1 as SQVTM and CDR2 as ANQGSEA. This chain's CDR3 is CSVLQTGDTIYF. The CDR3 coding sequence is TGCAGCGTATTACAGACTGGAGACACCATATATTTT.

By share of the sample, this clonotype is medium-sized. The chain combines TRBV20-1 with TRBJ1-3, with D possibly TRBD1 on 5 matching bases. In germline, CDR1 is DFQATT, CDR2 SNEGSKA (reference sequence). The CDR3 sequence is 12 residues long. Trimming cost V 5 bases and J 8 bases, with 13 bases left between them. Here the CDR3 reads CSAPTRGDTIYF. CDR3 sequence (DNA): TGCAGTGCTCCTACACGAGGGGACACCATATATTTT.

By its share, this clonotype is medium-sized (0.01 to 0.1%). The chain joins TRBV19 to TRBJ1-2; no definite D call. Trimming cost V 3 bases and J 3 bases, with 11 bases left between them. Germline V gene sequence: CDR1 LNHDA, CDR2 SQIVND (reference sequence). The CDR3 totals 14 residues. CDR3 nucleotide sequence: TGTGCCAGTAGTATTTCTGCCCGGGACTATGGCTACACCTTC. Protein sequence: CASSISARDYGYTF.

This clonotype is medium-sized in the sample. J is TRBJ2-7 and V is TRBV7-2; 8 bases match TRBD2. The length of the CDR3 is 17 residues. V lost 4 bases and J lost 0; bases outside the gene matches: 11. Germline CDR1 is SGHTA and CDR2 is FQGNSA. The CDR3 coding sequence is TGTGCCAGCAGCTGGGGTAATTTAGCGGGATACTCCTACGAGCAGTACTTC. It yields the protein CASSWGNLAGYSYEQYF.

Sample share makes this clonotype medium-sized. This chain links TRBV4-1 with TRBJ2-1, with 8 nucleotides matching TRBD2. This CDR3 has 15 amino acids. Germline CDR1 MGHRA, CDR2 YSYEKL. The junction had 5 bases not matched to a gene; V was cut back by 0 bases and J by 7 bases. The CDR3 protein is CASSQDPGTSNEQFF. The CDR3 DNA follows: TGCGCCAGCAGCCAAGATCCCGGGACTAGTAATGAGCAGTTCTTC.

This clonotype was observed a few times. V is TRBV27 and J is TRBJ1-4; unclear D gene. This CDR3 region has 8 residues. The V gene's germline CDR1 is MNHEY and CDR2 SMNVEV (reference sequence). V shed 10 bases and J shed 15 bases, with 9 bases lying between them. The CDR3: CAIKRLFF. In DNA, the CDR3 is TGTGCCATTAAAAGATTGTTTTTT.

This clonotype was counted only a few times. V usage is TRBV25-1 and J usage is TRBJ1-1, with D unclear. Germline V gene sequence: CDR1 MGHDK, CDR2 SYGVNS. This CDR3 is built from 13 residues. The V gene lost 4 bases and the J gene lost 1 base, with 7 bases spanning the gap. The CDR3 DNA sequence: TGTGCCAGCAGTGTAAACAGGAACACTGAAGCTTTCTTT. Protein product: CASSVNRNTEAFF. Combining the CDR3 with reference TRBV25-1 and TRBJ1-1 gives the whole variable domain EADIYQTPRYLVIGTGKKITLECSQTMGHDKMYWYQQDPGMELHLIHYSYGVNSTEKGDLSSESTVSRIRTEHFPLTLESARPSHTSQYLCASSVNRNTEAFFGQGTRLTVV.

Ten or more counts support this clonotype. The genes are TRBV20-1 and TRBJ1-4, with 8 bases that match TRBD1. Germline V gives CDR1 DFQATT, CDR2 SNEGSKA (reference sequence). V was clipped by 2 bases and J by 8 bases; unmatched bases: 4. There are 13 residues in the CDR3. The CDR3 nucleotides read TGCAGTGCTAGAACAGGGGGAGGAGAAAAACTGTTTTTT. It yields the protein CSARTGGGEKLFF.

This clonotype was recorded many times. The DNA for the CDR3 is TGCAGTGCTAGAGCCCTAGCGGGAGGACGCGAGAACACCGGGGAGCTGTTTTTT. It translates to CSARALAGGRENTGELFF. The gene calls are TRBV20-1 and TRBJ2-2; 11 bases fit TRBD2. V lost 1 base, J lost 1 base, and 8 bases stayed unmatched. The CDR3 spans 18 residues. The germline CDR1 and CDR2 sequences are DFQATT and SNEGSKA (reference sequence).

The sample holds many counts of this clonotype. This chain links TRBV11-3 with TRBJ2-2; TRBD1 matches at 10 bases. CDR3 length: 14 residues. V dropped 4 bases and J dropped 5; count of bases not matched to a gene: 1. Germline V CDR1 and CDR2: SGHNT, YENEEA. The CDR3 DNA sequence: TGTGCCAGCAGCTCGGGACAGGGGACCGGGGAGCTGTTTTTT. It yields the protein CASSSGQGTGELFF. Together with reference TRBV11-3 and TRBJ2-2, the CDR3 gives the full variable domain: EAGVVQSPRYKIIEKKQPVAFWCNPISGHNTLYWYLQNLGQGPELLIRYENEEAVDDSQLPKDRFSAERLKGVDSTLKIQPAELGDSAVYLCASSSGQGTGELFFGEGSRLTVL.

The chain combines TRBV7-6 with TRBJ2-7, with a tentative D call TRBD2 (6 bases). CDR1 and CDR2 from the germline V gene are SGHVS and FNYEAQ. The V end was cut by 1 base, the J end by 1 base, with 8 bases between. This CDR3 comprises 14 residues. The CDR3 nucleotides read TGTGCCAGCAGCTTAGAGGAGGGATCCTACGAGCAGTACTTC. Protein product: CASSLEEGSYEQYF.

This rearrangement joins TRBV2 to TRBJ2-1, with unresolved D. V dropped 5 bases and J dropped 0 bases, with 8 bases sitting between them. Germline V gene sequence: CDR1 SNHLY, CDR2 FYNNEI. The CDR3 runs 14 residues. The CDR3 spells CASSPGPSYNEQFF. The CDR3 DNA reads as TGTGCCAGCAGTCCCGGACCCTCCTACAATGAGCAGTTCTTC.

This clonotype was recorded many times. The chain combines TRBV4-2 with TRBJ1-2, with D possibly TRBD1 on 5 matching bases. The V gene lost 0 bases and the J gene lost 5 bases, with 16 bases spanning the gap. Germline V lookup: CDR1 LGHNA, CDR2 YNFKEQ. The CDR3 covers 16 residues. The CDR3 spells CASSQDFGTPVYGYTF. CDR3 in DNA: TGTGCCAGCAGCCAAGATTTCGGGACTCCTGTTTATGGCTACACCTTC.

In regard to this clonotype: This clone may be a read error of a much larger clone one base away. This chain uses TRBV12-3 or TRBV12-4 with TRBJ2-7, with TRBD2 as a possible D gene (6 bases). This CDR3 region has 14 residues. With 4 bases removed from V and 3 bases from J, the gap between germline ends came to 13 bases. The CDR3 loop is CASSSGGRIYEQYF. The DNA for the CDR3 is TGTGCCAGCAGTTCAGGAGGGCGTATCTACGAGCAGTACTTC.

This clonotype is medium-sized (0.01 to 0.1%) in the sample. V gene TRBV11-3 combines with J gene TRBJ2-1, with D unclear. This CDR3 region has 13 residues. Germline V CDR1 and CDR2: SGHNT, YENEEA. V was clipped by 0 bases and J by 8 bases, with 8 bases between them. The CDR3 region is CASSLDAVHEQFF. CDR3 DNA sequence: TGTGCCAGCAGCTTAGACGCGGTCCATGAGCAGTTCTTC.

This clonotype was seen ten or more times. This chain connects TRBV24-1 to TRBJ2-2; the match to TRBD2 covers 14 bases. In germline, CDR1 is KGHDR, CDR2 SFDVKD. The CDR3 runs 19 residues. The V and J ends lost 2 bases and 0 bases, in that order; junction bases with no gene match: 4. The chain's CDR3 is CATSDSGTSGSSNTGELFF. The CDR3 bases are TGTGCCACCAGTGATTCCGGGACTAGCGGGAGTTCGAACACCGGGGAGCTGTTTTTT.